This TCR beta chain was sequenced during a study of blood T cells in healthy people across ages. Across the whole study: In model experiments, template switching was able to capture about one barcoded beta molecule for every two T cells that were present.

The V gene's germline CDR1 is SGHTA and CDR2 FQGNSA. The CDR3 totals 13 residues. V lost 3 bases and J lost 9, with 12 bases in between. A second roughly 6 to 11 cycle PCR used barcoded and J-beta primers. Unique molecular identifiers of 12 random nucleotides labeled each cDNA. In TCRdb, the 5' RACE reads were re-called with MiXCR into one record per CDR3 protein. This table has about 640,000 distinct CDR3 sequences, 58% appearing once. Per-sample yields of isolated PBMCs were at least 6 million. The sample taken for sequencing was blood. The clonotype comes from a man aged 55 to 69 in good health. This sequence joins TRBV7-2 and TRBJ2-1; TRBD1 is a possible D gene (6 bases). The CDR3 here is CASSFVQGAEQFF. The CDR3 nucleotides are TGTGCCAGCAGCTTCGTACAGGGTGCTGAGCAGTTCTTC.